This TCR beta chain was retrieved from a study of T cells after yellow fever vaccination. Study-wide points: Only a small proportion of the clonotypes turned up in both the CD4 and the CD8 compartments, likely arising from convergent recombination.

The V gene's germline CDR1 is SGHVS and CDR2 FNYEAQ. CDR3 length: 15 amino acids. V shed 3 bases and J 4 bases; nucleotides not matched to a gene: 6. One entry per CDR3 protein, called by TCRdb with MiXCR from the 5' RACE reads. The table includes about 29,000 distinct CDR3 sequences, over 4.5% detected once. As regards this clonotype: The target antigen is unknown.

The specimen was CD8+ T cells sorted from PBMCs, collected 10 days after the yellow fever booster vaccination. This rearrangement joins TRBV7-6 to TRBJ2-1; TRBD2 agrees at 7 bases. The receptor was isolated from a man younger than 45 who received the YFV17D yellow fever vaccine. CDR3 sequence (DNA): TGTGCCAGCAGCTTCCTAGCGGAGTCATACAATGAGCAGTTCTTC. Translated, it gives CASSFLAESYNEQFF.